This TCR beta chain stems from a study of blood T cell repertoires in COVID-19. Method: immunoSEQ multiplex PCR; TCRdb's copy keeps in-frame clones and lacks some. The sample records about 210,000 clones, roughly 85% being singletons. This CDR3 is 15 amino acids long. Deletions cut 7 bases from V and 3 bases from J, with 18 bases between. Germline V gene lookup returns CDR1 LNHDA and CDR2 SQIVND (reference sequence). Sequencing used peripheral blood. The TCR originated in a woman in her sixties or seventies with COVID-19, enrolled during active disease. The V and J genes are TRBV19 and TRBJ1-2; D may be TRBD1 (5 bases). The CDR3, as DNA: TGTGCCAGTAATCTCCCCGGGCGGGGCGACTATGGCTACACCTTC. Translating gives CASNLPGRGDYGYTF.